The T cell receptor beta chain described here comes from a study of cytomegalovirus exposure and HLA in healthy donors. Regarding donors, all were healthy bone marrow donors. At the time of sampling, donors were nominally healthy, though unrecorded immune exposures were likely. The PCR contained 60 Vbeta and 13 Jbeta primers. Libraries were prepared by immunoSEQ multiplex PCR; TCRdb keeps only in-frame clonotypes and omits some of them. The sample carries approximately 170,000 clones, 60% to 85% recorded once. About this clone: At one end the junction does not follow the germline gene, possibly because of a read error.

The sequenced sample was PBMCs. This clonotype was obtained from a female donor in good health and CMV-seronegative.

The CDR3 DNA follows: TGTGCCAGCTCGCCACAGGGGGCGAACACTGAAGCTTTCTTT. Amino acid sequence: CASSPQGANTEAFF. The V and J genes are TRBV18 and TRBJ1-1, with 9 positions matching TRBD1. The V gene's germline CDR1 is KGHSH and CDR2 LQKENI. The CDR3 contains 14 residues.